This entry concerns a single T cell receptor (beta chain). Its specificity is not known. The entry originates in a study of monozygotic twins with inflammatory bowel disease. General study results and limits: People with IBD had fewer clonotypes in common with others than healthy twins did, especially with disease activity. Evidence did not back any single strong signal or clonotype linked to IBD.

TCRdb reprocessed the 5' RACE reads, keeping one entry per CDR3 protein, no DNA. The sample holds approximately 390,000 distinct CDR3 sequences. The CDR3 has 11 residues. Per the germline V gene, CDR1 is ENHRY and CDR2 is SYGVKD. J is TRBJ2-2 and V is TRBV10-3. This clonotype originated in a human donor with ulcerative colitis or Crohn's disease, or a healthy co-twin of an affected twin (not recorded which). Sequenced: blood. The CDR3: CAISGTGELFF.